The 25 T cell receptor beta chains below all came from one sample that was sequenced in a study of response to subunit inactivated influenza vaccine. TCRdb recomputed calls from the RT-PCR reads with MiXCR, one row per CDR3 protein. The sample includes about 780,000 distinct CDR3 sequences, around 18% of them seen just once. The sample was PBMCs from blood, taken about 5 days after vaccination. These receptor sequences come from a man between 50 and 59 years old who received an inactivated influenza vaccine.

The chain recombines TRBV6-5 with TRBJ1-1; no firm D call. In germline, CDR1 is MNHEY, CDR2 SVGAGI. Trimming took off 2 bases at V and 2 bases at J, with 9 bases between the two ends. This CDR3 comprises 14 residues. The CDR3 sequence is CASSYPGLNTEAFF. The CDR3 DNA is TGTGCCAGCAGTTACCCCGGCCTTAACACTGAAGCTTTCTTT.

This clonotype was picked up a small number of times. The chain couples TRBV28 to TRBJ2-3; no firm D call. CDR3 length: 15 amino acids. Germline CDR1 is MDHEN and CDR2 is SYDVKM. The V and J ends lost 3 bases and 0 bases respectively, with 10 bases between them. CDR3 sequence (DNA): TGTGCCAGCAGTTTTATACAGCGTAGCACAGATACGCAGTATTTT. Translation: CASSFIQRSTDTQYF. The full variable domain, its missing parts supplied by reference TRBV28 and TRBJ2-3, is DVKVTQSSRYLVKRTGEKVFLECVQDMDHENMFWYRQDPGLGLRLIYFSYDVKMKEKGDIPEGYSVSREKKERFSLILESASTNQTSMYLCASSFIQRSTDTQYFGPGTRLTVL.

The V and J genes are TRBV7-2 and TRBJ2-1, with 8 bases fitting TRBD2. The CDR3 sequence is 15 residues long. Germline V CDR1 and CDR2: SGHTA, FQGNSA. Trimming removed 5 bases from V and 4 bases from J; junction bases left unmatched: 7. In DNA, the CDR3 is TGTGCCAGCAGCGACACTAGCGGCGGTTACAATGAGCAGTTCTTC. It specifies CASSDTSGGYNEQFF.

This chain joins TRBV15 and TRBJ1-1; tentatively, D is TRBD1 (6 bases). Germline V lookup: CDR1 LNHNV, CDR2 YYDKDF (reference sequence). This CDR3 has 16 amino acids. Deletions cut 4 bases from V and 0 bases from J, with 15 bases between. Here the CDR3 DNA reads TGTGCCACCAGCAAGGGGGTGGCAGGACTGAACACTGAAGCTTTCTTT. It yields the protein CATSKGVAGLNTEAFF. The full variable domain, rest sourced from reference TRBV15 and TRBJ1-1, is DAMVIQNPRYQVTQFGKPVTLSCSQTLNHNVMYWYQQKSSQAPKLLFHYYDKDFNNEADTPDNFQSRRPNTSFCFLDIRSPGLGDTAMYLCATSKGVAGLNTEAFFGQGTRLTVV.

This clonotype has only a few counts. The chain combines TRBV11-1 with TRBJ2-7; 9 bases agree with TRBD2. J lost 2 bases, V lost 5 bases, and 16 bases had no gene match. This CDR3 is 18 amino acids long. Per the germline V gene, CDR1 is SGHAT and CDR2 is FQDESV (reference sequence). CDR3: CASSPTSDSGGTTYEQYF. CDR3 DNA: TGTGCCAGCAGCCCGACGTCCGACAGCGGGGGGACAACCTACGAGCAGTACTTC.

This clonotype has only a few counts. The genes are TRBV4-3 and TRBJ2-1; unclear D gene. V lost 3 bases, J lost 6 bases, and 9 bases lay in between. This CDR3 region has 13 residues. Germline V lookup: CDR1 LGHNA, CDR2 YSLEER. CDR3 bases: TGCGCCAGCAGCCACGGACGCGGCAATGAGCAGTTCTTC. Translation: CASSHGRGNEQFF.

The CDR3 is CSARIPGRFSYEQYF. Here the CDR3 DNA reads TGCAGTGCTAGAATACCAGGGCGTTTCTCCTACGAGCAGTACTTC. J is TRBJ2-7 and V is TRBV20-1, with D possibly matching TRBD1 (5 bases). The CDR3 has 15 residues. Per the germline V gene, CDR1 is DFQATT and CDR2 is SNEGSKA (reference sequence). Deletions cut 2 bases from V and 0 bases from J, with 14 bases between.

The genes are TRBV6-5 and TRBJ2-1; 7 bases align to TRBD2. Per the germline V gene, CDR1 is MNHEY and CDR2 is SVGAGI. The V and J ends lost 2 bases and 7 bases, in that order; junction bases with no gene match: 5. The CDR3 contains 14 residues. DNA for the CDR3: TGTGCCAGCAGTTACGGACTGGGGGGGAATGAGCAGTTCTTC. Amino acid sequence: CASSYGLGGNEQFF.

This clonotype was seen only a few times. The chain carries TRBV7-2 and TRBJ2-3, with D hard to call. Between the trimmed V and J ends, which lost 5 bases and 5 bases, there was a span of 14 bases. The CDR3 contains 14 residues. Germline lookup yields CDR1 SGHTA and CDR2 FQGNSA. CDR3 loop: CASSGSFLEDTQYF. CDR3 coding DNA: TGTGCCAGCAGCGGTAGCTTCCTCGAAGATACGCAGTATTTT.

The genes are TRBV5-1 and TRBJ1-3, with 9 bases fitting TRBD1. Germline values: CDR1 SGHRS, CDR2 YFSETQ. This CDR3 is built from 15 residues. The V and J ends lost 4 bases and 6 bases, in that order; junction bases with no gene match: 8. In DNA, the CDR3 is TGCGCCAGCAGCCCGACGGGACAGGGAAAAAACACCATATATTTT. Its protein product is CASSPTGQGKNTIYF.

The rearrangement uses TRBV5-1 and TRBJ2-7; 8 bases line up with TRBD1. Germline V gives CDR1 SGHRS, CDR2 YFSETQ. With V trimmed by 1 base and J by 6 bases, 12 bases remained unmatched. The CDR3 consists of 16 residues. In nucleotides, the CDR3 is TGCGCCAGCAGCTTGCCCGGGACAGGAGGCCTCGGCGAGCAGTACTTC. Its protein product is CASSLPGTGGLGEQYF.

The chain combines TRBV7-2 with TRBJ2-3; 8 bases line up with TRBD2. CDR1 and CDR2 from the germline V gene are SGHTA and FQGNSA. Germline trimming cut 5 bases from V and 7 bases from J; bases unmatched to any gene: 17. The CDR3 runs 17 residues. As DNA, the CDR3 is TGTGCCAGCAGCCCGAGCGGACTAGCCAAAAACTTCAATACGCAGTATTTT. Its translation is CASSPSGLAKNFNTQYF.

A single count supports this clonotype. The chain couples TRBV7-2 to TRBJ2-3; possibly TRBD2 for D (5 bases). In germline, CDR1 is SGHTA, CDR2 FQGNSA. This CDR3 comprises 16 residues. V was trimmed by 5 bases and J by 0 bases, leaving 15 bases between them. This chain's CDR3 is CASSTALARSTDTQYF. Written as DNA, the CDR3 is TGTGCCAGCAGCACCGCCTTAGCGAGAAGCACAGATACGCAGTATTTT.

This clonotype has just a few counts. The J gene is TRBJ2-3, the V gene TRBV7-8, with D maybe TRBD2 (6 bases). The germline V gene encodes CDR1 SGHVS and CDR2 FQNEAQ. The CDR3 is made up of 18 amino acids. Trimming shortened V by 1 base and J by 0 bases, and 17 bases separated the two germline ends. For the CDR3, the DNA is TGTGCCAGCAGCTTAGGCGTCTTCGGGGGTAAAAGCACAGATACGCAGTATTTT. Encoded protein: CASSLGVFGGKSTDTQYF.

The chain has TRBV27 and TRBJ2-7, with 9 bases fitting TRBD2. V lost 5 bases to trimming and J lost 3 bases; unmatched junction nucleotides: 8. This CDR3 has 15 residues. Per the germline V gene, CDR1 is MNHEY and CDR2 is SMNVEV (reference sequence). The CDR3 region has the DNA TGTGCCAGCAGTCCCCGAGTAGCGGGGGTCTACGAGCAGTACTTC. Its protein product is CASSPRVAGVYEQYF.

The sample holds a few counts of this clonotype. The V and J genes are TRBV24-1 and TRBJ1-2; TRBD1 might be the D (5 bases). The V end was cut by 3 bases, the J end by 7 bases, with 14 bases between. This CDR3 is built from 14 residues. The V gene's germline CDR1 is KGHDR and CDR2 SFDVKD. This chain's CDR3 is CATSDGSGRGGYTF. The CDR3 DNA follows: TGTGCCACCAGTGATGGCTCGGGAAGGGGTGGCTACACCTTC.

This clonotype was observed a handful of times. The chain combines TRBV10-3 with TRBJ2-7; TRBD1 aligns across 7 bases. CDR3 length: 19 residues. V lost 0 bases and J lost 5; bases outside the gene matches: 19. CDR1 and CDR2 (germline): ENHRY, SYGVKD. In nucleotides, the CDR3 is TGTGCCATCAGTGAGTCCAGAGCCACTCCAAACAGGGGCCACAACGAGCAGTACTTC. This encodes CAISESRATPNRGHNEQYF.

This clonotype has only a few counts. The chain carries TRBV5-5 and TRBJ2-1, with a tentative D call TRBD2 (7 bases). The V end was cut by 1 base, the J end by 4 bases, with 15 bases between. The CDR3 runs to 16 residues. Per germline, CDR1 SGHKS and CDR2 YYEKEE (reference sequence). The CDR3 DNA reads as TGTGCCAGCAGCTTGCGATTAGGGGGGGGATACAATGAGCAGTTCTTC. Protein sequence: CASSLRLGGGYNEQFF.

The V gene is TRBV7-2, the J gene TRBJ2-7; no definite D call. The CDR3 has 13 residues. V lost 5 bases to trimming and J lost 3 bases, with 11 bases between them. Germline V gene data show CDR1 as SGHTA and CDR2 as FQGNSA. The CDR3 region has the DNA TGTGCCAGCAGCAACCAAAACAGCTACGAGCAGTACTTC. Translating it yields CASSNQNSYEQYF. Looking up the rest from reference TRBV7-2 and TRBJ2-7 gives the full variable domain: GAGVSQSPSNKVTEKGKDVELRCDPISGHTALYWYRQSLGQGLEFLIYFQGNSAPDKSGLPSDRFSAERTGGSVSTLTIQRTQQEDSAVYLCASSNQNSYEQYFGPGTRLTVT.

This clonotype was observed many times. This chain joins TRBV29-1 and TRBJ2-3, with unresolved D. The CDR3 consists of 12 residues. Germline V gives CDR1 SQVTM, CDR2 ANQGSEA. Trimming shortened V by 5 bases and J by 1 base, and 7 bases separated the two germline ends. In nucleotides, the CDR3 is TGCAGCGTTAACGGAGGCACAGATACGCAGTATTTT. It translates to CSVNGGTDTQYF.

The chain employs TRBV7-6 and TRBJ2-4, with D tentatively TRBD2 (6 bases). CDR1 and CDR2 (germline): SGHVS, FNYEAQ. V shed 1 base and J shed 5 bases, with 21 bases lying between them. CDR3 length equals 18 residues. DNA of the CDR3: TGTGCCAGCAGCTTAGAACCACCGGGAGCCACTAATGAAAACATTCAGTACTTC. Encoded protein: CASSLEPPGATNENIQYF.

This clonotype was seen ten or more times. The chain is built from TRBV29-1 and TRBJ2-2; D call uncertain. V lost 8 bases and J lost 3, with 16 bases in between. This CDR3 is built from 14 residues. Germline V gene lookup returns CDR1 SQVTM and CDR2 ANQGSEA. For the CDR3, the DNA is TGCAGCCCCCAAATAGACACGGACACCGGGGAGCTGTTTTTT. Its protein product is CSPQIDTDTGELFF.

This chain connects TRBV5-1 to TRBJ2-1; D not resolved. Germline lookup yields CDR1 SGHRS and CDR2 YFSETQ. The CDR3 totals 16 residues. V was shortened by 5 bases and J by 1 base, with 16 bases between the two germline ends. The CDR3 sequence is CASSTAQVRSYNEQFF. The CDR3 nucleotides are TGCGCCAGCAGTACGGCCCAGGTACGGTCCTACAATGAGCAGTTCTTC.

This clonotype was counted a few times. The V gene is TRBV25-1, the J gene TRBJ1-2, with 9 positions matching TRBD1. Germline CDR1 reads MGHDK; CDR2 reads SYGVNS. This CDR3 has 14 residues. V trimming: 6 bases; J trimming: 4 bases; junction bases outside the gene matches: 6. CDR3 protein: CASSPRDRAYGYTF. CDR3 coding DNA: TGTGCCAGCAGCCCACGGGACAGGGCCTATGGCTACACCTTC.

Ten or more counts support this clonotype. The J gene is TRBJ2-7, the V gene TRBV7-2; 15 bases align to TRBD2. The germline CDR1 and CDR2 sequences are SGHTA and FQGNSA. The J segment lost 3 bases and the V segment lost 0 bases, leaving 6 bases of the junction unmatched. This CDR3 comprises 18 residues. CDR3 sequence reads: CASSLAGGLAGGHYEQYF. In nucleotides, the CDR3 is TGTGCCAGCAGCTTAGCGGGGGGACTAGCGGGAGGTCACTACGAGCAGTACTTC.